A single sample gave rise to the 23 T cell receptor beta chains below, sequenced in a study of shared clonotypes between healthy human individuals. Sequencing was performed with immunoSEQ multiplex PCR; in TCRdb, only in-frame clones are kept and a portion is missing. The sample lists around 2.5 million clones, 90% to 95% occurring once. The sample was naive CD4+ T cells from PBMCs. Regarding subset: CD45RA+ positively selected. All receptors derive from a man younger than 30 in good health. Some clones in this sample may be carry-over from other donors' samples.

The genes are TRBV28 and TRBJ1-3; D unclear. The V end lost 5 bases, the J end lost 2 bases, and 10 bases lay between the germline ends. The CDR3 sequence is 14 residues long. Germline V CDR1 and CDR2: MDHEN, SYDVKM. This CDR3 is CASSLQTPGNTIYF. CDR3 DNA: TGTGCCAGCAGTCTCCAAACCCCTGGAAACACCATATATTTT.

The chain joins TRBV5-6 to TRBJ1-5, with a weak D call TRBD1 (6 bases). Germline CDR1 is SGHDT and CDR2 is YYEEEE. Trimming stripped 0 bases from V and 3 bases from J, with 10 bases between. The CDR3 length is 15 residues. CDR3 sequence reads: CASSLGRDNNQPQHF. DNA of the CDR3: TGTGCCAGCAGCTTGGGTAGGGACAACAATCAGCCCCAGCATTTT.

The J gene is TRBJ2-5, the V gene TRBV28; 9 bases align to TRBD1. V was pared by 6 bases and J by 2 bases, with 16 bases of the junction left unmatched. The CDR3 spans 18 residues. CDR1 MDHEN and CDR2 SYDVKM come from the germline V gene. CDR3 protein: CASRKWRYRDREQETQYF. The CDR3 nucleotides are TGTGCCAGCAGAAAGTGGAGGTACCGGGACAGGGAGCAAGAGACCCAGTACTTC.

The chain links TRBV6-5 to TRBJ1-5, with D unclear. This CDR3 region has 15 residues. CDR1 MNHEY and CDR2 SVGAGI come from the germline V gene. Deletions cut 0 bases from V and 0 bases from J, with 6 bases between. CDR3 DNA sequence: TGTGCCAGCAGTTACTCTCATAATAGCAATCAGCCCCAGCATTTT. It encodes CASSYSHNSNQPQHF.

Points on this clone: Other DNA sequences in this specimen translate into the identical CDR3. The CDR3 DNA reads as TGTGCCAGCAGTTTATTCGGTAGCAATCAGCCCCAGCATTTT. Its protein is CASSLFGSNQPQHF. The chain couples TRBV27 to TRBJ1-5; D is unresolved. CDR3 size: 14 residues. Germline CDR1 reads MNHEY; CDR2 reads SMNVEV (reference sequence). V shed 1 base and J shed 0 bases, with 4 bases lying between them.

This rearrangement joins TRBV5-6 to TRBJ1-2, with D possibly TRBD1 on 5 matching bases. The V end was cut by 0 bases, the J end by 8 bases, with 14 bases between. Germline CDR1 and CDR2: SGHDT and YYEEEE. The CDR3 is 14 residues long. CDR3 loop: CASSLGQTLGGYTF. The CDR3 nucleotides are TGTGCCAGCAGCTTGGGACAGACTTTGGGCGGCTACACCTTC.

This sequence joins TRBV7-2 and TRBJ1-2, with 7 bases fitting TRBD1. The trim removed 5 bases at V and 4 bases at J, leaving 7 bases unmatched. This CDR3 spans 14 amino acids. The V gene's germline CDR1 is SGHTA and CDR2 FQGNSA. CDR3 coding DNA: TGTGCCAGCAGCCCGAATAGGGACAGCTATGGCTACACCTTC. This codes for CASSPNRDSYGYTF. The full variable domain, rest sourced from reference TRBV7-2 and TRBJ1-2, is GAGVSQSPSNKVTEKGKDVELRCDPISGHTALYWYRQSLGQGLEFLIYFQGNSAPDKSGLPSDRFSAERTGGSVSTLTIQRTQQEDSAVYLCASSPNRDSYGYTFGSGTRLTVV.

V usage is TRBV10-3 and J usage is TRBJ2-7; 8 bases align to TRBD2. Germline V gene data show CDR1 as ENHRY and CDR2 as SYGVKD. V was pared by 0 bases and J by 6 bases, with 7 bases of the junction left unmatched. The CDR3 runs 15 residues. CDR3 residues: CAISESRGAGGEQYF. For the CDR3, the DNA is TGTGCCATCAGTGAGTCGCGGGGGGCTGGAGGCGAGCAGTACTTC.

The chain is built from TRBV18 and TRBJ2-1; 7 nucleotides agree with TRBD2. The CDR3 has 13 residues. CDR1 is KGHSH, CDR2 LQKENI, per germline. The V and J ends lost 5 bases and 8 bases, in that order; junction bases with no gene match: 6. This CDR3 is CASSAGTNDEQFF. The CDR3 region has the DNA TGTGCCAGCTCAGCCGGGACTAATGATGAGCAGTTCTTC.

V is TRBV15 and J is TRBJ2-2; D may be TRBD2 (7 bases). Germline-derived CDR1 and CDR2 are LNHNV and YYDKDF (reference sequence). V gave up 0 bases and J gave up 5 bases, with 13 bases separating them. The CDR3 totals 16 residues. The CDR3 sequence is CATSRDFGGRTGELFF. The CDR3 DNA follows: TGTGCCACCAGCAGAGATTTCGGGGGGCGGACCGGGGAGCTGTTTTTT.

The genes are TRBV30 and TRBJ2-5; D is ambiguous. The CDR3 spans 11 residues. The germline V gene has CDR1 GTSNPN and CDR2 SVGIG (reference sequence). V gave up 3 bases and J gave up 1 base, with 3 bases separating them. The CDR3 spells CAWRSQETQYF. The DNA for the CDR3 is TGTGCCTGGAGATCCCAAGAGACCCAGTACTTC.

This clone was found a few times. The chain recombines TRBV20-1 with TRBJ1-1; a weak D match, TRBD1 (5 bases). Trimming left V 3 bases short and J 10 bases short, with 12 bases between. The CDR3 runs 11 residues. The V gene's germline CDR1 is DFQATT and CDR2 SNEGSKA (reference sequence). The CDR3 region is CSASRGRGAFF. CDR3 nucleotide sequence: TGCAGTGCTAGTCGGGGGAGGGGAGCTTTCTTT.

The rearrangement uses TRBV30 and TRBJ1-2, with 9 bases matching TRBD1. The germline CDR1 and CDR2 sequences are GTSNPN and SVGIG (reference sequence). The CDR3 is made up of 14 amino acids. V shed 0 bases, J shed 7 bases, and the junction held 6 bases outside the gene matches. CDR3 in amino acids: CAWSVLQGAGGYTF. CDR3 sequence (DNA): TGTGCCTGGAGTGTCCTACAGGGGGCCGGTGGCTACACCTTC.

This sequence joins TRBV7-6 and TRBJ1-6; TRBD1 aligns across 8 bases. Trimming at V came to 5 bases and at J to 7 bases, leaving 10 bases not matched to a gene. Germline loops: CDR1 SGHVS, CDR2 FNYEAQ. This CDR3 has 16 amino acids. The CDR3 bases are TGTGCCAGCAGCCTATATGGACAGGGCCTGAATTCACCCCTCCACTTT. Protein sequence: CASSLYGQGLNSPLHF.

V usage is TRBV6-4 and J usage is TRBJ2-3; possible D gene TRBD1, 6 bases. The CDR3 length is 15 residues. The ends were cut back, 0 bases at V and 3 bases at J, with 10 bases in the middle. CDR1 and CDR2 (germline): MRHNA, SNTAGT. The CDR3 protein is CASSDSTGWTDTQYF. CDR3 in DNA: TGTGCCAGCAGTGACTCGACAGGTTGGACAGATACGCAGTATTTT.

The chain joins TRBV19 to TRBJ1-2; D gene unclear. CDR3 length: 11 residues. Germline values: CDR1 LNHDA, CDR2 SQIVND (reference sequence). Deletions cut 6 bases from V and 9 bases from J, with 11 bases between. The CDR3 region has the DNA TGTGCCAGTAGAGCCCTTTCCCGCTACACCTTC. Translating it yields CASRALSRYTF.

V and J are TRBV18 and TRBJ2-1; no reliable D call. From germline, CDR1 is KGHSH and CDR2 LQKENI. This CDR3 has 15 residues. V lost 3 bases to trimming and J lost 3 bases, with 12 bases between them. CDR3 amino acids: CASSPGSGLYNEQFF. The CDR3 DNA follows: TGTGCCAGCTCACCGGGGTCGGGCCTCTACAATGAGCAGTTCTTC.

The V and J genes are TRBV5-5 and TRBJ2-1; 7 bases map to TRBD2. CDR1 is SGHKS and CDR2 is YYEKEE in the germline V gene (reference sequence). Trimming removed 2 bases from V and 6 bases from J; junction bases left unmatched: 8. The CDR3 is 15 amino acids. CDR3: CASSLGSGLGNEQFF. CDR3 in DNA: TGTGCCAGCAGCTTAGGTAGCGGGTTGGGCAATGAGCAGTTCTTC.

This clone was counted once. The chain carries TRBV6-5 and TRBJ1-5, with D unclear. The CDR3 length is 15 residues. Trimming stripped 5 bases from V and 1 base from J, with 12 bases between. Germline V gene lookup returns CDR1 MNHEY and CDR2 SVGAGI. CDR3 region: CASSPRRASNQPQHF. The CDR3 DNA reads TGTGCCAGCAGTCCACGCCGGGCGAGCAATCAGCCCCAGCATTTT.

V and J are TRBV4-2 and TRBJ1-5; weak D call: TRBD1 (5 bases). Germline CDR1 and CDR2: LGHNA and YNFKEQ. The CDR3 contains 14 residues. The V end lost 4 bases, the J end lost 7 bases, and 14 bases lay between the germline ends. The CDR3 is CASSPEGAGQPQHF. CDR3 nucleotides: TGTGCCAGCAGCCCTGAAGGGGCAGGGCAGCCCCAGCATTTT.

Here the CDR3 DNA reads TGCGCCAGCACCCCGGGGGGCAGCCAAGAGACCCAGTACTTC. Translating gives CASTPGGSQETQYF. This chain uses TRBV5-1 with TRBJ2-5; weak D call: TRBD2 (7 bases). The CDR3 runs 14 residues. V was cut by 6 bases and J by 1 base, with 13 bases left in between. Germline CDR1 and CDR2: SGHRS and YFSETQ.

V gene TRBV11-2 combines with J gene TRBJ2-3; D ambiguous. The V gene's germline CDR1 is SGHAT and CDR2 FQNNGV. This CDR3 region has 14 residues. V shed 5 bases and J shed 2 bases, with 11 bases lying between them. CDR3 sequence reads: CASSAVTFTDTQYF. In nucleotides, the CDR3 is TGTGCCAGCAGCGCCGTGACCTTCACAGATACGCAGTATTTT. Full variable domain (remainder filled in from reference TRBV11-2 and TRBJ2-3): EAGVAQSPRYKIIEKRQSVAFWCNPISGHATLYWYQQILGQGPKLLIQFQNNGVVDDSQLPKDRFSAERLKGVDSTLKIQPAKLEDSAVYLCASSAVTFTDTQYFGPGTRLTVL.

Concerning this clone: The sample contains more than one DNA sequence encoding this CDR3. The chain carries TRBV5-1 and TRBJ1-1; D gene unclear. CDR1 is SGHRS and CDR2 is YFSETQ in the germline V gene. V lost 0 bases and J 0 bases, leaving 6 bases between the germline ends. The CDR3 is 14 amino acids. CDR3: CASSLGGMNTEAFF. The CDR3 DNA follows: TGCGCCAGCAGCTTGGGCGGAATGAACACTGAAGCTTTCTTT.